This TCR beta chain was profiled in a study of blood T cell repertoires in COVID-19. The CDR3 spans 16 residues. V lost 4 bases to trimming and J lost 2 bases; unmatched junction nucleotides: 10. Germline loops: CDR1 SGHAT, CDR2 FQNNGV. Sequenced by immunoSEQ multiplex PCR; TCRdb stores in-frame clones only, minus some. In the table there are some 350,000 clones, approximately 87% of which are singletons. Individuals aged about 18 to 89 years were recruited from some 26 US areas. Clinical histories supplied by participants themselves formed the basis of cohort assignment. The sequencing sample was made of PBMCs or T cells enriched from blood (not recorded which). This chain uses TRBV11-2 with TRBJ2-7; 8 nucleotides match TRBD1. This TCR derives from a woman aged 30 to 39 who had recovered from COVID-19. The chain's CDR3 is CASSWLRGTGTYEQYF. CDR3 in DNA: TGTGCCAGCAGCTGGCTCAGAGGGACAGGAACCTACGAGCAGTACTTC. The full variable domain, completed using reference TRBV11-2 and TRBJ2-7, is EAGVAQSPRYKIIEKRQSVAFWCNPISGHATLYWYQQILGQGPKLLIQFQNNGVVDDSQLPKDRFSAERLKGVDSTLKIQPAKLEDSAVYLCASSWLRGTGTYEQYFGPGTRLTVT.